This entry lists 21 T cell receptor beta chains sequenced from one sample in a study of cytomegalovirus exposure and HLA in healthy donors. The PCR had 60 Vbeta and 13 Jbeta primers. The table came from immunoSEQ multiplex PCR; TCRdb's copy has only in-frame clones and leaves some out. The data hold fewer than 200,000 clones, with around three quarters observed a single time. The sample comprised PBMCs. These receptors originate from a man younger than 40 in good health and CMV-seropositive.

V gene TRBV19 combines with J gene TRBJ1-5, with 7 bases aligning to TRBD1. J gave up 4 bases and V 6 bases, and 9 bases lay outside the gene matches. Germline-derived CDR1 and CDR2 are LNHDA and SQIVND (reference sequence). CDR3 size: 15 residues. CDR3: CASSHTGVRNQPQHF. The DNA of the CDR3 is TGTGCCAGTAGCCATACAGGGGTGAGAAATCAGCCCCAGCATTTT.

V is TRBV7-6 and J is TRBJ2-3, with TRBD2 matching over 8 bases. The CDR3 sequence is 19 residues long. Germline V CDR1 and CDR2: SGHVS, FNYEAQ. V was pared by 1 base and J by 0 bases, with 12 bases of the junction left unmatched. CDR3 DNA: TGTGCCAGCAGCTTAGTGGGCCGGGCGGGGGGATTTAGCACAGATACGCAGTATTTT. Protein sequence: CASSLVGRAGGFSTDTQYF.

This clone has just a few counts. The chain employs TRBV6-5 and TRBJ1-2, with D possibly TRBD1 on 5 matching bases. The V gene lost 6 bases and the J gene lost 3 bases, with 11 bases spanning the gap. The length of the CDR3 is 13 residues. Germline-derived CDR1 and CDR2 are MNHEY and SVGAGI. The DNA for the CDR3 is TGTGCCAGCAGAAGACAGCCTGACTATGGCTACACCTTC. It translates to CASRRQPDYGYTF.

The chain recombines TRBV12-5 with TRBJ2-3, with TRBD1 identical over 7 bases. J gave up 2 bases and V 6 bases, and 5 bases lay outside the gene matches. CDR1 is LGHNT and CDR2 is FRNRAP in the germline V gene. The CDR3 runs 14 residues. As DNA, the CDR3 is TGTGCTAGTGGCAGGGACAGCCACACAGATACGCAGTATTTT. It codes for CASGRDSHTDTQYF.

The rearrangement uses TRBV28 and TRBJ2-7; TRBD1 matches at 7 bases. The trim removed 3 bases at V and 2 bases at J, leaving 10 bases unmatched. Germline-derived CDR1 and CDR2 are MDHEN and SYDVKM. CDR3 length equals 16 residues. The CDR3 region is CASSFGTATETYEQYF. CDR3 nucleotides: TGTGCCAGCAGTTTTGGGACAGCAACCGAAACCTACGAGCAGTACTTC. Drawing the rest from reference TRBV28 and TRBJ2-7, the complete variable domain is DVKVTQSSRYLVKRTGEKVFLECVQDMDHENMFWYRQDPGLGLRLIYFSYDVKMKEKGDIPEGYSVSREKKERFSLILESASTNQTSMYLCASSFGTATETYEQYFGPGTRLTVT.

The DNA for the CDR3 is TGCAGCGGCGAACTCCGGGACAGGGGCCCCCATGAGCAGTTCTTC. It yields the protein CSGELRDRGPHEQFF. The chain joins TRBV29-1 to TRBJ2-1; 10 bases match TRBD1. With V trimmed by 7 bases and J by 8 bases, 14 bases remained unmatched. Germline V gene lookup returns CDR1 SQVTM and CDR2 ANQGSEA. This CDR3 has 15 amino acids.

A single count supports this clone. The chain recombines TRBV6-5 with TRBJ1-6; no reliable D call. With 2 bases removed from V and 6 bases from J, the gap between germline ends came to 5 bases. There are 13 residues in the CDR3. Germline V gene data show CDR1 as MNHEY and CDR2 as SVGAGI. DNA for the CDR3: TGTGCCAGCAGTTACACAGTTAATTCACCCCTCCACTTT. Amino acid sequence: CASSYTVNSPLHF.

V gene TRBV28 combines with J gene TRBJ2-2, with a possible D match to TRBD1 (5 bases). The ends were cut back, 5 bases at V and 1 base at J, with 8 bases in the middle. Germline assignment: CDR1 MDHEN and CDR2 SYDVKM. CDR3 length: 14 amino acids. This CDR3 is CASSPGQNTGELFF. The CDR3 coding sequence is TGTGCCAGCAGTCCTGGACAGAACACCGGGGAGCTGTTTTTT.

This chain joins TRBV13 and TRBJ2-1; 7 bases map to TRBD2. V gave up 5 bases and J gave up 6 bases; unmatched junction bases: 4. Germline CDR1 PRHDT, CDR2 FYEKMQ (reference sequence). This CDR3 is built from 13 residues. The CDR3 DNA sequence: TGTGCCAGCAGCCCTAGCGGCGCCAATGAGCAGTTCTTC. Its translation: CASSPSGANEQFF.

The CDR3 is CASSLQASNEKLFF. CDR3 nucleotides: TGCGCCAGCAGCCTGCAGGCTTCTAATGAAAAACTGTTTTTT. The rearrangement uses TRBV5-1 and TRBJ1-4; D is unclear. Trimming stripped 4 bases from V and 3 bases from J, with 10 bases between. Germline assignment: CDR1 SGHRS and CDR2 YFSETQ. The CDR3 is 14 residues long.

The J gene is TRBJ1-2, the V gene TRBV5-6, with D hard to call. CDR3 size: 14 residues. The germline V gene has CDR1 SGHDT and CDR2 YYEEEE. The germline V and J ends were trimmed by 6 bases and 7 bases, with 19 bases remaining between them. CDR3 DNA: TGTGCCAGCATCCCTCAAGCCGGGTTTGGTGGCTACACCTTC. It yields the protein CASIPQAGFGGYTF.

The rearrangement joins TRBV7-2 to TRBJ2-7, with 7 bases aligning to TRBD2. There are 16 residues in the CDR3. The germline CDR1 and CDR2 sequences are SGHTA and FQGNSA. V trimming: 5 bases; J trimming: 0 bases; junction bases outside the gene matches: 10. The chain's CDR3 is CASSQVGRGPSYEQYF. In DNA, the CDR3 is TGTGCCAGCAGCCAGGTAGGGAGGGGACCCTCCTACGAGCAGTACTTC.

The chain joins TRBV4-3 to TRBJ1-5; D remains ambiguous. Trimming took 0 bases from V and 4 from J, leaving 10 bases between them. Germline V gene lookup returns CDR1 LGHNA and CDR2 YSLEER. This CDR3 comprises 15 residues. CDR3 region: CASSQDDGRNQPQHF. The CDR3, as DNA: TGCGCCAGCAGCCAAGATGATGGCAGGAATCAGCCCCAGCATTTT.

The J gene is TRBJ1-3, the V gene TRBV28; 7 nucleotides line up with TRBD1. The CDR3 extends over 14 amino acids. The germline V gene encodes CDR1 MDHEN and CDR2 SYDVKM. Trimming cost V 4 bases and J 3 bases; bases outside gene matches: 3. The CDR3 DNA sequence: TGTGCCAGCAGTTCGACAGGGAGTGGAAACACCATATATTTT. Translation: CASSSTGSGNTIYF.

The genes are TRBV27 and TRBJ2-3; 11 nucleotides align to TRBD1. This CDR3 is built from 17 residues. J was trimmed by 2 bases and V by 5 bases; bases with no gene match: 9. Germline V gene sequence: CDR1 MNHEY, CDR2 SMNVEV (reference sequence). The CDR3 protein is CASSPRTGGIPTDTQYF. The CDR3 DNA reads TGTGCCAGCAGTCCGAGGACAGGGGGCATCCCCACAGATACGCAGTATTTT.

V usage is TRBV28 and J usage is TRBJ2-3, with D possibly being TRBD2 (5 bases). The germline CDR1 and CDR2 sequences are MDHEN and SYDVKM. There are 14 residues in the CDR3. Trimming removed 4 bases at V and 1 base at J, with 9 bases between. CDR3 in DNA: TGTGCCAGCAGTTCAGGACTTGGCACAGATACGCAGTATTTT. This translates into CASSSGLGTDTQYF. The whole variable domain, remainder taken from reference TRBV28 and TRBJ2-3, is DVKVTQSSRYLVKRTGEKVFLECVQDMDHENMFWYRQDPGLGLRLIYFSYDVKMKEKGDIPEGYSVSREKKERFSLILESASTNQTSMYLCASSSGLGTDTQYFGPGTRLTVL.

Concerning this clone itself: This specimen includes other DNA sequences encoding the same CDR3. For the CDR3, the DNA is TGCGCCAGCAGCTCCGGACAAGGAAATCAGCCCCAGCATTTT. Its protein is CASSSGQGNQPQHF. The chain joins TRBV5-1 to TRBJ1-5, with D maybe TRBD1 (5 bases). The germline CDR1 and CDR2 sequences are SGHRS and YFSETQ. The CDR3 contains 14 residues. With 3 bases removed from V and 4 bases from J, the gap between germline ends came to 11 bases.

The chain uses TRBV20-1 and TRBJ2-1; weak D call: TRBD1 (5 bases). CDR1 and CDR2 (germline): DFQATT, SNEGSKA (reference sequence). V was trimmed by 6 bases and J by 7 bases, leaving 10 bases between them. This CDR3 is built from 11 residues. CDR3 sequence reads: CSARDRNEQFF. In DNA form, the CDR3 reads TGCAGTGCCCGTGACAGAAATGAGCAGTTCTTC.

With regard to this clone: Other DNA sequences in this specimen translate into the identical CDR3. This chain uses TRBV7-9 with TRBJ2-3; 8 nucleotides agree with TRBD1. Germline CDR1 reads SEHNR; CDR2 reads FQNEAQ (reference sequence). The CDR3 is 14 residues long. The ends lost 5 bases at V and 1 base at J; junction bases unmatched: 2. CDR3 in DNA: TGTGCCAGCAGCCCGGGACAGGGCACAGATACGCAGTATTTT. It yields the protein CASSPGQGTDTQYF.

V is TRBV4-1 and J is TRBJ2-3, with D possibly matching TRBD2 (6 bases). With 2 bases removed from V and 3 bases from J, the gap between germline ends came to 18 bases. This CDR3 has 17 amino acids. In germline, CDR1 is MGHRA, CDR2 YSYEKL. The CDR3 sequence is CASSQFVRPSGTDTQYF. CDR3 DNA sequence: TGCGCCAGCAGCCAATTCGTACGGCCAAGCGGGACAGATACGCAGTATTTT.

The gene calls are TRBV7-6 and TRBJ1-1; 7 nucleotides agree with TRBD1. Germline trimming cut 5 bases from V and 3 bases from J; bases unmatched to any gene: 3. The CDR3 has 13 residues. Per germline, CDR1 SGHVS and CDR2 FNYEAQ. The CDR3 here is CASSGQVDTEAFF. In nucleotides, the CDR3 is TGTGCCAGCAGCGGACAGGTCGACACTGAAGCTTTCTTT. Supplemented by reference TRBV7-6 and TRBJ1-1, the full variable domain reads GAGVSQSPRYKVTKRGQDVALRCDPISGHVSLYWYRQALGQGPEFLTYFNYEAQQDKSGLPNDRFSAERPEGSISTLTIQRTEQRDSAMYRCASSGQVDTEAFFGQGTRLTVV.